This TCR beta chain was recovered during a study of shared clonotypes between healthy human individuals. CDR3 length: 15 amino acids. The V gene's germline CDR1 is LNHDA and CDR2 SQIVND (reference sequence). V was clipped by 3 bases and J by 6 bases, with 18 bases between them. The repertoire was sequenced with immunoSEQ multiplex PCR; TCRdb's copy has only in-frame clones and lacks some. The sample lists under 600,000 clones; 70% to 80% were seen once. The rearrangement uses TRBV19 and TRBJ2-7, with D perhaps matching TRBD2 (6 bases). Sequences were obtained from PBMCs. This TCR came from a woman aged 40 to 55 in good health. Some clones in this sample may be carry-over from other donors' samples. CDR3 bases: TGTGCCAGTAGTATGTCGGCTGCGGGGCGGGCCGAGCAGTACTTC. It codes for CASSMSAAGRAEQYF.